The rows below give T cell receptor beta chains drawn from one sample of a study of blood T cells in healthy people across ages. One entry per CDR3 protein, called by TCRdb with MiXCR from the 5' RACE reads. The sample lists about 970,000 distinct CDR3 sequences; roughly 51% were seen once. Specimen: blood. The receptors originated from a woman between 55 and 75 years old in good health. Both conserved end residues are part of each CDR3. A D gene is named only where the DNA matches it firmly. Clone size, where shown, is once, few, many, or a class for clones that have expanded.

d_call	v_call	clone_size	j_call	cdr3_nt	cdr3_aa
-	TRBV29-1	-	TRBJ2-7	TGCAGCGTGGGGACGATTGATGGCGAGCAGTACTTC	CSVGTIDGEQYF
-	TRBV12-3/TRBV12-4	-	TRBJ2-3	TGTGCCAGCACCCGGGGCCGGGGCGCAGATACGCAGTATTTT	CASTRGRGADTQYF
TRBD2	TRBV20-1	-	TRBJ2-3	TGCAGTGCCATGCAAGCGGGGTTCACAGATACGCAGTATTTT	CSAMQAGFTDTQYF
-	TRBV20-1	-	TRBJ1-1	TGCAGTGCTAAGGGTAAAACGATGAACACTGAAGCTTTCTTT	CSAKGKTMNTEAFF
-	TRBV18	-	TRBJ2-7	TGTGCCAGCTCCGCGTCCCAGGTGAAGGACGAGCAGTACTTC	CASSASQVKDEQYF
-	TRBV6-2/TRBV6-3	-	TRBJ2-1	TGTGCCAGCAGCTTCGGACCTACGGGTGAGCAGTTCTTC	CASSFGPTGEQFF
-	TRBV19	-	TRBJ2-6	TGTGCCAGTAGTACATCCGGGACGGCGACTGGGGCCAACGTCCTGGCTTTC	CASSTSGTATGANVLAF
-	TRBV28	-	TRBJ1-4	TGTGCCAGCAAAGGACCAGTGGGAAAACTGTTTTTT	CASKGPVGKLFF
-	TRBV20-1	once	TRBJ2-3	TGCAGTGCTAGAGAGAAGTTATACACAGATACGCAGTATTTT	CSAREKLYTDTQYF
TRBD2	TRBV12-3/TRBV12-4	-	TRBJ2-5	TGTGCCAGCGCAAGCGGGAGGGGGCGAGAGACCCAGTACTTC	CASASGRGRETQYF
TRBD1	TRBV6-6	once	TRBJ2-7	TGTGCCAGCAGCAACCCTTCGGGACAGACCGAGGGGCAGTACTTC	CASSNPSGQTEGQYF
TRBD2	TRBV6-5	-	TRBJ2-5	TGTGCCAGCAGTTACTTTCCCGGGACTAGCGGGAGGGTACAAGAGACCCAGTACTTC	CASSYFPGTSGRVQETQYF
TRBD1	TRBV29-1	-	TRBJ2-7	TGCAGCGTATTTGACTCAGGGACAGGGGGCGGAGAGCAGTACTTC	CSVFDSGTGGGEQYF
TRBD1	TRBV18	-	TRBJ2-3	TGTGCCAGCTCCCCCACAGGGGTACCAGATACGCAGTATTTT	CASSPTGVPDTQYF
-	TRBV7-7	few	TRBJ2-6	TGTGCCAGCAGCTCCCTAACAGGGACAGGGGCCAACGTCCTGACTTTC	CASSSLTGTGANVLTF
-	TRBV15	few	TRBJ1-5	TGTGCCACCAGCAGAGATATCAGTTATAGCAATCAGCCCCAGCATTTT	CATSRDISYSNQPQHF
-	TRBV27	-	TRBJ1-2	TGTGCCAGCAGTTTAGTGGCAGGGGATCCGGTTTGGGGCTACACCTTC	CASSLVAGDPVWGYTF
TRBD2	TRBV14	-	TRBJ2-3	TGTGCCAGCAGCCGCCTCGGGACTAGCGGGACAGATACGCAGTATTTT	CASSRLGTSGTDTQYF
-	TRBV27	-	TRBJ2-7	TGTGCCAGCAGCCCCCAAGCCTTGTACTACGAGCAGTACTTC	CASSPQALYYEQYF
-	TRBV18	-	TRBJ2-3	TGTGCCAGCTCACGCGTCCCCTGGGATACGCAGTATTTT	CASSRVPWDTQYF
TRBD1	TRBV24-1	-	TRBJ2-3	TGTGCCACCAGTGATCTCCCGGGACAGGGAAGGGATACGCAGTATTTT	CATSDLPGQGRDTQYF
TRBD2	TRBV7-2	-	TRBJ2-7	TGTGCCAGCAGCTTACAGGCTAGCGGGCCCTACGAGCAGTACTTC	CASSLQASGPYEQYF
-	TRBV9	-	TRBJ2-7	TGTGCCAGCAGCAATACACCGGACAGCTACGAGCAGTACTTC	CASSNTPDSYEQYF
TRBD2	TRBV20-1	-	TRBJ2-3	TGCAGTGCTAGAAGGGACTACAACACAGATACGCAGTATTTT	CSARRDYNTDTQYF
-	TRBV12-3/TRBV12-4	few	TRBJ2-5	TGTGCCAGCGAGGCCTCAGAAGAAGAGACCCAGTACTTC	CASEASEEETQYF
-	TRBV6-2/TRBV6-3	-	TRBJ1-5	TGTGCCAGCAGCGAGGGTCAGGGACCAAATCAGCCCCAGCATTTT	CASSEGQGPNQPQHF
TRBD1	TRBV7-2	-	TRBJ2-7	TGTGCCAGCAGCTCCCGTTCTGGAGACAGGGGACACGAGCAGTACTTC	CASSSRSGDRGHEQYF
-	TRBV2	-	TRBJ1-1	TGTGCCAGCAGTGTGGCCACTGAAGCTTTCTTT	CASSVATEAFF
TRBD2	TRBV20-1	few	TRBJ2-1	TGCAGTGCTAGGGCAGGATTTGACGAGGGACTAGGGACCTTTAATGAGCAGTTCTTC	CSARAGFDEGLGTFNEQFF
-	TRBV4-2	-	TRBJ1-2	TGTGCCGGCAGCCCCCGTGAGGGAGATGGCTACACCTTC	CAGSPREGDGYTF
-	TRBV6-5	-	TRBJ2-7	TGTGCCAGCAGCCGTGGGGTGGACGAGCAGTACTTC	CASSRGVDEQYF
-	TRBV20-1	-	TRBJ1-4	TGCAGTGCTAGCGACCCTGCAACTAATGAAAAACTGTTTTTT	CSASDPATNEKLFF
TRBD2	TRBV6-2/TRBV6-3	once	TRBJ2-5	TGTGCCAGCAGTCGCCCCACTAGCGGGTGCGGTCGGTACTTC	CASSRPTSGCGRYF
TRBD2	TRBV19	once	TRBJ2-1	TGTGCCAGTAGTCCTCTAGCGGCTAACTCCTACAATGAGCAGTTCTTC	CASSPLAANSYNEQFF
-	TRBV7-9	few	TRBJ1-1	TGTGCCAGCAGCTTAGGACAGGCGAACACTGAAGCTTTCTTT	CASSLGQANTEAFF
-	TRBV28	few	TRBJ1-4	TGTGCCAGCAGTTTCCCAGGGGCTGGGGCTGGTGAAAAACTGTTTTTT	CASSFPGAGAGEKLFF
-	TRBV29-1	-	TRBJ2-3	TGCAGCGGCGATCTAGGGCCAGGGCTTGACACGCAGTATTTT	CSGDLGPGLDTQYF
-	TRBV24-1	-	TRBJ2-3	TGTGCCACCAGTGGGGGTGGAGGCACAGATACGCAGTATTTT	CATSGGGGTDTQYF
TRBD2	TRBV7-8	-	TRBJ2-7	TGTGCCAGCAGCCCCTCACTAGCGGGGGGGCCCCACGAGCAGTACTTC	CASSPSLAGGPHEQYF
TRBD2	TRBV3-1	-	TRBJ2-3	TGTGCCAGCAGCCGTCGACTAGCGGGAGGGCCCTCTAATACGCAGTATTTT	CASSRRLAGGPSNTQYF
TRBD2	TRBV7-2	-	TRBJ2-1	TGTGCCAGCAGTGGGAGGGGTTTTGAGCAGTTCTTC	CASSGRGFEQFF
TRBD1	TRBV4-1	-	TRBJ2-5	TGCGCCAGCAGCCAAGAGGGACAGTACCAAGAGACCCAGTACTTC	CASSQEGQYQETQYF
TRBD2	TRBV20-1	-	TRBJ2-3	TGCAGTGCCCGACGGGAGCGGGAGACTTCATTCTCAGATACGCAGTATTTT	CSARRERETSFSDTQYF
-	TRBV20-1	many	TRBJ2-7	TGCAGTGCTAGAGTAGGGACCGGCTTCGAGCAGTACTTC	CSARVGTGFEQYF
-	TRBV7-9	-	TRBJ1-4	TGTGCCAGCAGCTTTGAGTCAAGAGGTGAAAAACTGTTTTTT	CASSFESRGEKLFF
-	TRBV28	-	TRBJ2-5	TGTGCCTGCAGGGCCCCTAACAGCCTAGAGACCCAGTACTTC	CACRAPNSLETQYF
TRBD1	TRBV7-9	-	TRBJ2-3	TGTGCCAGCAGCCCATACCTCACGGGACAGAGCACAGATACGCAGTATTTT	CASSPYLTGQSTDTQYF
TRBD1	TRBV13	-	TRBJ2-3	TGTGCCAGCAGCTTAGGTACCGGGACAGGGGGCGCTCCCGATCGAGATACGCAGTATTTT	CASSLGTGTGGAPDRDTQYF
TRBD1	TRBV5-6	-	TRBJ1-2	TGTGCCAGCAGCCCCGGGGACAGCCGCTTCTATGGCTACACCTTC	CASSPGDSRFYGYTF
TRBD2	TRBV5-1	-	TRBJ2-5	TGCGCCAGCAGCTTGAGGGCCTCTAGCGGGAGGGCCGGGGAGACCCAGTACTTC	CASSLRASSGRAGETQYF
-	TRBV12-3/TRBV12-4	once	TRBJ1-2	TGTGCCAGCTTAGCAACTGGATATTCTAACTATGGCTACACCTTC	CASLATGYSNYGYTF
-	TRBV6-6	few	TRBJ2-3	TGTGCCAGCAGGACAAGGGGTTCCACAGATACGCAGTATTTT	CASRTRGSTDTQYF
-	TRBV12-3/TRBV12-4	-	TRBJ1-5	TGTGCCAGCAGTTTATCTCCCGGGGGAAGTCAGCCCCAGCATTTT	CASSLSPGGSQPQHF
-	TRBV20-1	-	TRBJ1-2	TGCAGTGCTAGCCCGGGCCTCGCCCAGTTCGACTACACCTTC	CSASPGLAQFDYTF
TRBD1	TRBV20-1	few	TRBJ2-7	TGCAGTGAAGGGACAGGGGTCGACGAGCAGTACTTC	CSEGTGVDEQYF